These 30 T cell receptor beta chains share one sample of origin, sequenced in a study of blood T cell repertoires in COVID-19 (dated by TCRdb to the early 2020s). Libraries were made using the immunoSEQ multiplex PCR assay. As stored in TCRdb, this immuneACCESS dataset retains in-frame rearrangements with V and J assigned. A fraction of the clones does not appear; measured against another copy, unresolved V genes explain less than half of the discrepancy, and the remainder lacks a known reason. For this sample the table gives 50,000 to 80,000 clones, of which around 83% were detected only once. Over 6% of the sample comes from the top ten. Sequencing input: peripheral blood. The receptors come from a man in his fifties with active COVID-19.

This CDR3 reads CASSFGGPSTDTQYF. CDR3 coding DNA: TGTGCCAGCAGCTTCGGGGGGCCCAGCACAGATACGCAGTATTTT. The chain joins TRBV11-2 to TRBJ2-3; the D gene is possibly TRBD2 (7 bases). With 3 bases removed from V and 0 bases from J, the gap between germline ends came to 10 bases. The CDR3 extends over 15 amino acids. The germline V gene encodes CDR1 SGHAT and CDR2 FQNNGV.

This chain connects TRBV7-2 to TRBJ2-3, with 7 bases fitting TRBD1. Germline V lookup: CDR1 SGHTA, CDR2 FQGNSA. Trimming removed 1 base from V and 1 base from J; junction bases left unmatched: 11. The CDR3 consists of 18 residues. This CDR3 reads CASSLGGPTGAGTDTQYF. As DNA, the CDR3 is TGTGCCAGCAGCTTAGGGGGCCCCACAGGGGCGGGCACAGATACGCAGTATTTT.

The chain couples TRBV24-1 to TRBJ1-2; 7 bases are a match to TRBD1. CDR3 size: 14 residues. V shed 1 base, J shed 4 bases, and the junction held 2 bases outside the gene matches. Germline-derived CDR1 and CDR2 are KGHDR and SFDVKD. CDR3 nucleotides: TGTGCCACCAGTGATTTCCGGACAGGCTATGGCTACACCTTC. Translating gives CATSDFRTGYGYTF.

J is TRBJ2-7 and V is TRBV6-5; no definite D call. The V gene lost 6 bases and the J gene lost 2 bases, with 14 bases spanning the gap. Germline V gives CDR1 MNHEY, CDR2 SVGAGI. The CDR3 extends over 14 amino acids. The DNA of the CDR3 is TGTGCCAGCAGCCTTAGTAGAACCGCCTACGAGCAGTACGTC. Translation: CASSLSRTAYEQYV.

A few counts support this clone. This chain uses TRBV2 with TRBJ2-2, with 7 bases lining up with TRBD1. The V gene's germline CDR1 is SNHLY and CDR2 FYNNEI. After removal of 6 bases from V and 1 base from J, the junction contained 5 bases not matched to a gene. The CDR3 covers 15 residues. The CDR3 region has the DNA TGTGCCAGCAGGGGTTACAGGGGGAACACCGGGGAGCTGTTTTTT. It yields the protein CASRGYRGNTGELFF.

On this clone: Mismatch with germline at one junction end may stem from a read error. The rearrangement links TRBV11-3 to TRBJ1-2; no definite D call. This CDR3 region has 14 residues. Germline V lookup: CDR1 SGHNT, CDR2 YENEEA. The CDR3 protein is CASSLGIGESGHTF. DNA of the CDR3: TGTGCCAGCAGCTTAGGGATCGGGGAGAGTGGCCACACCTTC.

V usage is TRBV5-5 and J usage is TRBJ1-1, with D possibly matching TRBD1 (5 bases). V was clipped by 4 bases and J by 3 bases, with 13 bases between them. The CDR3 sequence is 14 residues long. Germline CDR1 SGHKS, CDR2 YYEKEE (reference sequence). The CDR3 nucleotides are TGTGCCAGCAGCCCTCAATTAGGGGACACTGAAGCTTTCTTT. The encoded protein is CASSPQLGDTEAFF.

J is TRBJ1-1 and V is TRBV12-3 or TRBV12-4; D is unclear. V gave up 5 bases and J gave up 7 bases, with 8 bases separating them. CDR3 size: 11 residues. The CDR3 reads CASSEVSEAFF. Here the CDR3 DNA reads TGTGCCAGCAGTGAGGTCAGTGAAGCTTTCTTT.

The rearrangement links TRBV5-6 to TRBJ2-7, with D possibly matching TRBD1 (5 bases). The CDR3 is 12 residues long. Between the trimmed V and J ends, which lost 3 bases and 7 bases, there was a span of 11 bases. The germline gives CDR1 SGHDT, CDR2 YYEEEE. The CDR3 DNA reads TGTGCCAGCAGCTCTGCAGGGTTGGAGCAGTACGTC. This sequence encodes CASSSAGLEQYV.

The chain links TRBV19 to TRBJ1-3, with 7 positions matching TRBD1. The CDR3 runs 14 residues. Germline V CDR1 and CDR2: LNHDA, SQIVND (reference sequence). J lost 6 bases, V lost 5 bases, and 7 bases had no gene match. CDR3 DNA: TGTGCCAGTAGTCTGAGGGGGCAGGAAAACACCATATATTTT. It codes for CASSLRGQENTIYF.

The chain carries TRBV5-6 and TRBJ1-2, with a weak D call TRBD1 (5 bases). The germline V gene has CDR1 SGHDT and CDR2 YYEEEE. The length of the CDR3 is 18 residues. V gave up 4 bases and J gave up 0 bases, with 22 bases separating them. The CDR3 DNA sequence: TGTGCCAGCAGCCCCCGACAGCCGATCTCACCGTCTAACTATGGCTACACCTTC. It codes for CASSPRQPISPSNYGYTF.

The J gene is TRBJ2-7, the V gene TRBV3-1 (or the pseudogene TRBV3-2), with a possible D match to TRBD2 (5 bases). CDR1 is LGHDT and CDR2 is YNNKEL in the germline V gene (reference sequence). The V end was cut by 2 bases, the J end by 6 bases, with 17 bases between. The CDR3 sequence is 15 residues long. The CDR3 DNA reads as TGTGCCAGCAGCCAATTCGGGCTAGCCCTGACCGAGCAGTACTTC. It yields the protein CASSQFGLALTEQYF.

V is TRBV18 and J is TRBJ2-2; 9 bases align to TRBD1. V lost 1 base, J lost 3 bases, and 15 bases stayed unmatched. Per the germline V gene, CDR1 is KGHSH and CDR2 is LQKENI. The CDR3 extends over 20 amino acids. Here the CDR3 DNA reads TGTGCCAGCTCACCACGAATCGGGACAGGGACATACGGCGACACCGGGGAGCTGTTTTTT. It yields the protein CASSPRIGTGTYGDTGELFF.

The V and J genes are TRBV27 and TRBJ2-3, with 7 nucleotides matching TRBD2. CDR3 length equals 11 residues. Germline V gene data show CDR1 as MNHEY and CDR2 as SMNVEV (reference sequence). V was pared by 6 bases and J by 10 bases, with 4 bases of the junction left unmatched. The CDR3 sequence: CASSRGLAQYF. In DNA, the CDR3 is TGTGCCAGCAGCCGAGGACTAGCGCAGTATTTT.

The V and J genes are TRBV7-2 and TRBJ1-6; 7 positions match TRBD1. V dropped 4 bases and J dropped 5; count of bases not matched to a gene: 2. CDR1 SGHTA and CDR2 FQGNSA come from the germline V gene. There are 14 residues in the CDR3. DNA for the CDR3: TGTGCCAGCAGCTCTAGGGGGCATAATTCACCCCTCCACTTT. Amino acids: CASSSRGHNSPLHF. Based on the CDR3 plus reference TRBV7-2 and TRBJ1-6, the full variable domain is GAGVSQSPSNKVTEKGKDVELRCDPISGHTALYWYRQSLGQGLEFLIYFQGNSAPDKSGLPSDRFSAERTGGSVSTLTIQRTQQEDSAVYLCASSSRGHNSPLHFGNGTRLTVT.

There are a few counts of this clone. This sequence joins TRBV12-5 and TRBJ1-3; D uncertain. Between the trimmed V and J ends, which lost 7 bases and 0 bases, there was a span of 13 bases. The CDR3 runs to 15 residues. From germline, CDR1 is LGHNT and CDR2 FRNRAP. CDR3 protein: CASDPNSLSGNTIYF. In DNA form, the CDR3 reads TGTGCTAGTGACCCCAACAGCCTCTCTGGAAACACCATATATTTT. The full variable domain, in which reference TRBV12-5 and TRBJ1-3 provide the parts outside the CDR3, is DARVTQTPRHKVTEMGQEVTMRCQPILGHNTVFWYRQTMMQGLELLAYFRNRAPLDDSGMPKDRFSAEMPDATLATLKIQPSEPRDSAVYFCASDPNSLSGNTIYFGEGSWLTVV.

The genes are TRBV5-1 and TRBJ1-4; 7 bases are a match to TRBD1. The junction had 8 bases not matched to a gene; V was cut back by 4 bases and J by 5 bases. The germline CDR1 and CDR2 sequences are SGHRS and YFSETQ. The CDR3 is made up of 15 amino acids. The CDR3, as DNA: TGCGCCAGCAGCCCCTACCTAGGGGGCAATGAAAAACTGTTTTTT. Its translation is CASSPYLGGNEKLFF.

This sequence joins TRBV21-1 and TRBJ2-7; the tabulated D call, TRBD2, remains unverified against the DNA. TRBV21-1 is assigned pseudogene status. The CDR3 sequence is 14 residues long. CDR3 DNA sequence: TGTGCCAGAGGGGCGGGGAGGTCGGCGTACGAGCAGTACGTC. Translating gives CARGAGRSAYEQYV.

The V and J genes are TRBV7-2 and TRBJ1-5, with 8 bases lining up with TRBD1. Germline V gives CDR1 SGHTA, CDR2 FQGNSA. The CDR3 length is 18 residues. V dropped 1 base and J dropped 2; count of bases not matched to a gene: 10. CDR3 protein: CASSLGYPGGRGNQPQHF. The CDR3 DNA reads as TGTGCCAGCAGCTTAGGGTACCCAGGGGGCCGGGGCAATCAGCCCCAGCATTTT.

In nucleotides, the CDR3 is TGTGCCAGCTCACAACAGGGTATTAATGAAAAACTGTTTTTT. Translating gives CASSQQGINEKLFF. The rearrangement uses TRBV18 and TRBJ1-4, with D perhaps matching TRBD1 (6 bases). Germline V gene data show CDR1 as KGHSH and CDR2 as LQKENI. The germline V and J ends were trimmed by 4 bases and 4 bases, with 10 bases remaining between them. The CDR3 totals 14 residues. Combining the CDR3 with reference TRBV18 and TRBJ1-4 gives the whole variable domain NAGVMQNPRHLVRRRGQEARLRCSPMKGHSHVYWYRQLPEEGLKFMVYLQKENIIDESGMPKERFSAEFPKEGPSILRIQQVVRGDSAAYFCASSQQGINEKLFFGSGTQLSVL.

In DNA form, the CDR3 reads TGCGCCAGCAGCTTGGGACAGGGAAATTCACCCCTCCACTTT. Its translation: CASSLGQGNSPLHF. The chain couples TRBV5-1 to TRBJ1-6; 7 nucleotides match TRBD1. CDR1 is SGHRS and CDR2 is YFSETQ in the germline V gene. Unmatched junction bases numbered 1, after V lost 0 bases and J lost 7 bases. The CDR3 consists of 14 residues.

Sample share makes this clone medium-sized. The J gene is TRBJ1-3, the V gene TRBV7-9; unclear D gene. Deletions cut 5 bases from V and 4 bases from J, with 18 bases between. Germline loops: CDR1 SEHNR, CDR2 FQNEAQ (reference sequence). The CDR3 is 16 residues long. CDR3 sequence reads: CASSQLGGLSGNTIYF. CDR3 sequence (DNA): TGTGCCAGCAGCCAATTGGGCGGACTAAGCGGAAACACCATATATTTT.

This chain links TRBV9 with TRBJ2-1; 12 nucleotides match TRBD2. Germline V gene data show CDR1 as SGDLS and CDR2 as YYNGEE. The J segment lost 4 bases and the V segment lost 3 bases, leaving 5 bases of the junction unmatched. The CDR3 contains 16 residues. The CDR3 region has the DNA TGTGCCAGCAGCGGTACCGGGACTAGCGGGTACAATGAGCAGTTCTTC. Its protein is CASSGTGTSGYNEQFF.

For the CDR3, the DNA is TGTGCCAGCAGCAGAACGACAGGGGGCTATGGCTACACCTTC. Protein: CASSRTTGGYGYTF. The rearrangement links TRBV7-8 to TRBJ1-2; 9 bases line up with TRBD1. Germline V gene data show CDR1 as SGHVS and CDR2 as FQNEAQ. The V gene end was trimmed by 5 bases and the J gene end by 4 bases; junction bases not matched to a gene: 5. The CDR3 runs 14 residues.

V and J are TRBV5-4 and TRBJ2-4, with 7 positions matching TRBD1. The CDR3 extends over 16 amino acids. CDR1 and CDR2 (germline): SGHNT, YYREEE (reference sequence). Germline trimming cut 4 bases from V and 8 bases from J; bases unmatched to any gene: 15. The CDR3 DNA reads TGTGCCAGCAGCAGTACGACAGGGTCCAAAGGGGACATTCAGTACTTC. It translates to CASSSTTGSKGDIQYF. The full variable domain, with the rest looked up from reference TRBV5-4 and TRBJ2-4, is ETGVTQSPTHLIKTRGQQVTLRCSSQSGHNTVSWYQQALGQGPQFIFQYYREEENGRGNFPPRFSGLQFPNYSSELNVNALELDDSALYLCASSSTTGSKGDIQYFGAGTRLSVL.

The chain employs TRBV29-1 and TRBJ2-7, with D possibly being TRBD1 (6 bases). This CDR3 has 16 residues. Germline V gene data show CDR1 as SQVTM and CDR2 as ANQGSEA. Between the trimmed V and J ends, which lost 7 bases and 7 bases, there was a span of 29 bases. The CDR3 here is CSAMKGGLGPAMEQYF. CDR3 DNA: TGCAGCGCCATGAAAGGGGGTCTGGGACCCGCCATGGAGCAGTACTTC.

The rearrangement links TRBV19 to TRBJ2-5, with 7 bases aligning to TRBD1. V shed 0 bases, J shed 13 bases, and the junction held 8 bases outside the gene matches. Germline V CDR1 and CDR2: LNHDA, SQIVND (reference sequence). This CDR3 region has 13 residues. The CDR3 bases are TGTGCCAGTAGTATAGATCTATCGGGACAGTTGTACTTC. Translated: CASSIDLSGQLYF.

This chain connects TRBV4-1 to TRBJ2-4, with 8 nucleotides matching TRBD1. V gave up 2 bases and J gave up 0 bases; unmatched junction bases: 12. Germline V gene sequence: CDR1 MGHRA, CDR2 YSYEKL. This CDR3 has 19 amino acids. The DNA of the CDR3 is TGCGCCAGCAGCCAACCCACCGAGACAGGGGCGCTAGCCAAAAACATTCAGTACTTC. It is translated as CASSQPTETGALAKNIQYF.

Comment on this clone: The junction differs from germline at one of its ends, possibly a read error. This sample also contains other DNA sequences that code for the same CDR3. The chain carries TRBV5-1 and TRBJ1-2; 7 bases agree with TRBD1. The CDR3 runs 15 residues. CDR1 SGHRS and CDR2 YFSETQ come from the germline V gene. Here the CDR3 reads CASSLDFRGDYGYTF. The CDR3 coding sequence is TGCGCCAGTAGCTTGGATTTCAGGGGGGACTATGGCTACACCTTC.

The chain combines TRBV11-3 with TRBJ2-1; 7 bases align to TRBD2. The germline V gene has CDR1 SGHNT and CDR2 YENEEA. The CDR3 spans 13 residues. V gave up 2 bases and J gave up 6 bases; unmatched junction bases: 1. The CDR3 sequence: CASSLWGGNEQFF. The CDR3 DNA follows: TGTGCCAGCAGCTTATGGGGGGGCAATGAGCAGTTCTTC.